This is a list of T cell receptor beta chains from one sample in a study of beta chain features in type 1 diabetes. The repertoire was sequenced with immunoSEQ multiplex PCR; TCRdb's copy has only in-frame clones and lacks some. This table holds 140,000 or so clones, approximately 13% found once. Sequenced material: central memory CD4+ T cells from blood. The receptors originated from a man aged 18 to 29 with type 1 diabetes. CDR3s include the opening cysteine and the closing phenylalanine or tryptophan. The D gene is left open where the match is weak. The size entry is marked missing in some rows and otherwise reads once, few, many or a size class.

clone_size d_call j_call v_call cdr3_aa cdr3_nt
few . TRBJ2-3 TRBV5-4 CASSQTGLVGTDTQYF TGTGCCAGCAGCCAGACGGGGCTAGTTGGCACAGATACGCAGTATTTT
. . TRBJ1-6 TRBV4-2 CASSQGQDNSPLHF TGTGCCAGCAGCCAAGGGCAGGACAATTCACCCCTCCACTTT
. TRBD1 TRBJ2-2 TRBV7-6 CASSGQGLTLFF TGTGCCAGCAGCGGACAGGGGCTGACGCTGTTTTTT
. . TRBJ2-1 TRBV6-1 CASSEGVHPKQFF TGTGCCAGCAGTGAAGGGGTCCACCCCAAGCAGTTCTTC
. TRBD2 TRBJ2-7 TRBV11-2 CASSLVTSGGSPAEQYF TGTGCCAGCAGCTTAGTGACTAGCGGGGGGTCTCCGGCCGAGCAGTACTTC
. TRBD1 TRBJ1-5 TRBV6-5 CASSSGQGVEPQHF TGTGCCAGCAGTTCCGGACAGGGTGTGGAGCCCCAGCATTTT
many TRBD2 TRBJ2-1 TRBV5-1 CASSLALLAGFNEQFF TGCGCCAGCAGCTTGGCCTTACTAGCGGGCTTCAATGAGCAGTTCTTC
. . TRBJ1-1 TRBV6-6 CASSPVGTEAFF TGTGCCAGCAGCCCCGTGGGGACTGAAGCTTTCTTT
. TRBD2 TRBJ2-1 TRBV5-1 CASSLSGDSVNEQFF TGCGCCAGCAGCTTGAGCGGGGACTCTGTCAATGAGCAGTTCTTC
. . TRBJ1-2 TRBV15 CATSREEGGGYTF TGTGCCACCAGCAGAGAGGAGGGAGGCGGCTACACCTTC
few TRBD1 TRBJ1-6 TRBV6-5 CASRPQGGNSPLHF TGTGCCAGCAGACCACAGGGGGGCAATTCACCCCTCCACTTT
. . TRBJ1-4 TRBV7-6 CASSLERWGELFF TGTGCCAGCAGCTTAGAGAGGTGGGGGGAACTGTTTTTT
. . TRBJ2-7 TRBV27 CASSFPTDRQNFYEQYF TGTGCCAGCAGTTTCCCAACCGACAGACAGAACTTCTACGAGCAGTACTTC
. . TRBJ2-5 TRBV12-5 CASGLALEETQYF TGTGCTAGTGGTTTGGCCCTCGAGGAGACCCAGTACTTC
many TRBD1 TRBJ2-7 TRBV18 CASSPGQGTYEQYF TGTGCCAGCTCACCGGGACAGGGGACCTACGAGCAGTACTTC
few . TRBJ2-3 TRBV18 CASSLRTETSTDTQYF TGTGCCAGCTCACTTCGGACAGAAACTAGCACAGATACGCAGTATTTT
. TRBD2 TRBJ2-3 TRBV4-1 CASTKTGGQSTDTQYF TGCGCCAGCACAAAGACGGGGGGTCAAAGCACAGATACGCAGTATTTT
. TRBD1 TRBJ1-3 TRBV30 CAWNRGQTGNTIYF TGTGCCTGGAACAGGGGACAGACGGGAAACACCATATATTTT
. . TRBJ1-1 TRBV29-1 CSVKNTEAFF TGCAGCGTTAAGAACACTGAAGCTTTCTTT
. TRBD2 TRBJ2-7 TRBV29-1 CSAGTSGAEQYF TGCAGTGCCGGGACTAGCGGGGCCGAGCAGTACTTC
many . TRBJ2-5 TRBV30 CAWRAYQETQYF TGTGCCTGGAGGGCCTACCAAGAGACCCAGTACTTC
few . TRBJ2-2 TRBV7-2 CASSSYAPGELFF TGTGCCAGCAGCTCCTATGCACCCGGGGAGCTGTTTTTT
few TRBD2 TRBJ2-1 TRBV7-8 CASRLAGGQYEQFF TGTGCCAGCAGACTAGCGGGGGGGCAGTACGAGCAGTTCTTC
few TRBD2 TRBJ2-1 TRBV5-6 CASSYSGGINEQFF TGTGCCAGCAGCTACAGCGGGGGGATCAATGAGCAGTTCTTC
few TRBD2 TRBJ2-2 TRBV4-1 CASSRPGGGGAGELFF TGCGCCAGCAGCCGCCCCGGCGGGGGAGGAGCCGGGGAGCTGTTTTTT
. TRBD1 TRBJ1-2 TRBV30 CAWKGQGGYGYTF TGTGCCTGGAAGGGACAGGGAGGCTATGGCTACACCTTC
few . TRBJ1-2 TRBV15 CATSREQAAYGYTF TGTGCCACCAGCAGAGAACAGGCGGCCTATGGCTACACCTTC
few . TRBJ1-2 TRBV4-1 CASSQGGAYGYTF TGCGCCAGCAGCCAAGGTGGCGCCTATGGCTACACCTTC
few . TRBJ1-1 TRBV19 CASSIEPIGTEAFF TGTGCCAGTAGTATAGAGCCCATCGGGACTGAAGCTTTCTTT
few . TRBJ2-1 TRBV2 CASRETVSLNEQFF TGTGCCAGCAGGGAGACGGTCTCCCTTAATGAGCAGTTCTTC
. . TRBJ2-2 TRBV5-4 CASSPRGANTGELFF TGTGCCAGCAGCCCACGCGGGGCGAACACCGGGGAGCTGTTTTTT
few TRBD2 TRBJ2-3 TRBV5-1 CASSLESSGATDTQYF TGCGCCAGCAGCTTGGAATCTAGCGGGGCCACAGATACGCAGTATTTT
. TRBD1 TRBJ2-5 TRBV5-4 CASSLGTGGGETQYF TGTGCCAGCAGCTTGGGAACAGGGGGCGGGGAGACCCAGTACTTC
. . TRBJ2-1 TRBV2 CASSADSNEQFF TGTGCCAGCAGCGCGGACAGCAATGAGCAGTTCTTC
. . TRBJ2-7 TRBV5-4 CASSLGAGSSYEQYF TGTGCCAGCAGCTTGGGGGCGGGAAGCTCCTACGAGCAGTACTTC
. . TRBJ2-1 TRBV20-1 CSASWSREQFF TGCAGTGCTAGTTGGTCGAGGGAGCAGTTCTTC
few . TRBJ1-6 TRBV10-3 CAIKVSAGENSPLHF TGTGCCATCAAGGTCTCGGCAGGGGAGAATTCACCCCTCCACTTT
few . TRBJ2-7 TRBV11-2 CASSLAPGLKGNF TGTGCCAGCAGCTTAGCCCCGGGGCTAAAAGGGAACTTC
few . TRBJ2-5 TRBV19 CASRGQTKGSQETQYF TGTGCCAGTAGGGGACAAACAAAGGGGAGCCAAGAGACCCAGTACTTC
few . TRBJ2-2 TRBV6-1 CASSVQLNTGELFF TGTGCCAGCAGTGTCCAGTTGAACACCGGGGAGCTGTTTTTT
few . TRBJ2-7 TRBV7-9 CASSSQANYEQYF TGTGCCAGCAGCTCCCAGGCAAACTACGAGCAGTACTTC
few . TRBJ2-5 TRBV11-2 CASSQQGAETQYF TGTGCCAGCAGCCAACAGGGTGCTGAGACCCAGTACTTC
. TRBD1 TRBJ2-7 TRBV7-2 CASSLKGTGAYEQYF TGTGCCAGCAGCTTAAAAGGGACAGGGGCCTACGAGCAGTACTTC
few TRBD1 TRBJ1-5 TRBV6-1 CATLQGGEEPQHF TGTGCCACCTTACAGGGGGGTGAGGAGCCCCAGCATTTT
. . TRBJ2-1 TRBV28 CASSANYYNEQFF TGTGCCAGCAGTGCCAACTACTACAATGAGCAGTTCTTC
. . TRBJ1-5 TRBV19 CASSIPLGSNQPQHF TGTGCCAGTAGTATTCCGTTAGGAAGCAATCAGCCCCAGCATTTT
. . TRBJ2-2 TRBV2 CASSVQGVNTGELFF TGTGCCAGCAGTGTACAGGGCGTGAACACCGGGGAGCTGTTTTTT
few . TRBJ2-1 TRBV29-1 CSVGGTGQLYNEQFF TGCAGCGTGGGGGGGACGGGACAGCTCTACAATGAGCAGTTCTTC
few . TRBJ2-7 TRBV5-1 CASRSSSHEQYF TGCGCCAGCAGGTCATCTTCCCACGAGCAGTACTTC
few . TRBJ1-1 TRBV6-5 CASFLDRNTEAFF TGTGCCAGCTTCCTAGACAGGAACACTGAAGCTTTCTTT
. . TRBJ2-2 TRBV29-1 CSAPGGRVTAGELFF TGCAGCGCCCCTGGGGGGCGGGTAACTGCCGGGGAGCTGTTTTTT
. . TRBJ1-4 TRBV2 CASSGPLNEKLFF TGTGCCAGCAGTGGACCGCTTAATGAAAAACTGTTTTTT